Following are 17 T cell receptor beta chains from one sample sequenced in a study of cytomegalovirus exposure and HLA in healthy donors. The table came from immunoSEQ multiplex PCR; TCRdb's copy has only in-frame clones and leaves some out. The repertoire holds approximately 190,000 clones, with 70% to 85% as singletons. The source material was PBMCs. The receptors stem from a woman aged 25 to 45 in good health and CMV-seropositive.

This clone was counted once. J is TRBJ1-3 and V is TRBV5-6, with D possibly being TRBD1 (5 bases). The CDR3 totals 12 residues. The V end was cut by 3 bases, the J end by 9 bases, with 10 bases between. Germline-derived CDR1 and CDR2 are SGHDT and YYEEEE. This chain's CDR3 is CASSYPQGTIYF. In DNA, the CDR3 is TGTGCCAGCAGCTATCCCCAGGGCACCATATATTTT.

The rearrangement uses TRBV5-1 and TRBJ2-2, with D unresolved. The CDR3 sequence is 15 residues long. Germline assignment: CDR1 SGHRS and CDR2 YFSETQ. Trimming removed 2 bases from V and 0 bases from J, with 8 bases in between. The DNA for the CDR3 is TGCGCCAGCAGCTTCCCAGAAACGAACACCGGGGAGCTGTTTTTT. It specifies CASSFPETNTGELFF.

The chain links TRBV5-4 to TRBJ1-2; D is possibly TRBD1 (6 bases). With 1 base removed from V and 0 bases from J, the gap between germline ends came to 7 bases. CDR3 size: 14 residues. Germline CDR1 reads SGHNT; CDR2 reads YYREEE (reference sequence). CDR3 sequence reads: CASSLRTANYGYTF. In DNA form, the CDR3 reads TGTGCCAGCAGCTTGCGGACAGCTAACTATGGCTACACCTTC. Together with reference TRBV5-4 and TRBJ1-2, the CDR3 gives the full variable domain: ETGVTQSPTHLIKTRGQQVTLRCSSQSGHNTVSWYQQALGQGPQFIFQYYREEENGRGNFPPRFSGLQFPNYSSELNVNALELDDSALYLCASSLRTANYGYTFGSGTRLTVV.

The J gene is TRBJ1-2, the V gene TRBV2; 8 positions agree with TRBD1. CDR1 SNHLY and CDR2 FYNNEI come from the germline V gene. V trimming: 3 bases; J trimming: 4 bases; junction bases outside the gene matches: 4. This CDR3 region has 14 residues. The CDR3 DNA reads TGTGCCAGCAGTGATTTACAGGGGGGCTATGGCTACACCTTC. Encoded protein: CASSDLQGGYGYTF. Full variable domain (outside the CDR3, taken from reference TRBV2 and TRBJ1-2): EPEVTQTPSHQVTQMGQEVILRCVPISNHLYFYWYRQILGQKVEFLVSFYNNEISEKSEIFDDQFSVERPDGSNFTLKIRSTKLEDSAMYFCASSDLQGGYGYTFGSGTRLTVV.

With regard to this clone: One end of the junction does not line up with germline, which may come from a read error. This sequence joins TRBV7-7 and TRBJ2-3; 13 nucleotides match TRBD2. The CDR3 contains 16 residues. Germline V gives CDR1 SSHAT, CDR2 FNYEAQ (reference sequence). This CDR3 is CASSTGTSGDTDTQYF. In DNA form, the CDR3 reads TGTGCTAGCAGCACGGGGACTAGCGGGGACACAGATACGCAGTATTTT.

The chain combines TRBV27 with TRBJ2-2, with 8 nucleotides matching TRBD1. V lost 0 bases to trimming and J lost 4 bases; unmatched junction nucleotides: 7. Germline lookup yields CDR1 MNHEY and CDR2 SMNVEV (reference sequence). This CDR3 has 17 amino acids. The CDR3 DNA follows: TGTGCCAGCAGTTTATCCCGGACAGGGAGTGGCACCGGGGAGCTGTTTTTT. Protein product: CASSLSRTGSGTGELFF.

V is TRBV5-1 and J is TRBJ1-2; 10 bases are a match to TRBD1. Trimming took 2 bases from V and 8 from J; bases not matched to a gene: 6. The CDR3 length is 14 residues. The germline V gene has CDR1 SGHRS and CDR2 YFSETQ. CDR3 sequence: CASSFAGTGEGYTF. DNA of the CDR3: TGCGCCAGCAGCTTCGCCGGGACAGGGGAAGGCTACACCTTC.

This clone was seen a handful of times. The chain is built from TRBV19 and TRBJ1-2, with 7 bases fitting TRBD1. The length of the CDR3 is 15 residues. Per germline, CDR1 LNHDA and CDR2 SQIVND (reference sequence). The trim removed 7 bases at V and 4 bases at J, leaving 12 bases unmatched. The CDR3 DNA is TGTGCCAGTACCGATGGGTACAGGGGAGGCTATGGCTACACCTTC. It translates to CASTDGYRGGYGYTF.

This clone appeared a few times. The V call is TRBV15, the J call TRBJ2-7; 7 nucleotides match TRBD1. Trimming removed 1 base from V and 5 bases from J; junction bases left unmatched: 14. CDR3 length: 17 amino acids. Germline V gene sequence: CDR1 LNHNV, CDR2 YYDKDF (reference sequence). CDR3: CATSRASKGGSPNEQYF. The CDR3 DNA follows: TGTGCCACCAGCAGAGCTTCGAAAGGGGGCAGCCCGAACGAGCAGTACTTC.

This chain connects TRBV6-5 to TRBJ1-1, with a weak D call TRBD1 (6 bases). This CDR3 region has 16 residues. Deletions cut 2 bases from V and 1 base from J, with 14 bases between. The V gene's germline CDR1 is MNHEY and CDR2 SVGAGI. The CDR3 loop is CASSYRQGSPNTEAFF. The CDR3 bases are TGTGCCAGCAGTTACAGGCAGGGGAGCCCGAACACTGAAGCTTTCTTT.

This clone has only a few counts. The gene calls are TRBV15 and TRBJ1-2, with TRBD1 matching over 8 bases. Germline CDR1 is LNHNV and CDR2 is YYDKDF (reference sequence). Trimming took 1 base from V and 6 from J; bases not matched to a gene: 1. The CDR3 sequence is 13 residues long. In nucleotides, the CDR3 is TGTGCCACCAGCAGAGCGGGACAGGATGGCTACACCTTC. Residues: CATSRAGQDGYTF.

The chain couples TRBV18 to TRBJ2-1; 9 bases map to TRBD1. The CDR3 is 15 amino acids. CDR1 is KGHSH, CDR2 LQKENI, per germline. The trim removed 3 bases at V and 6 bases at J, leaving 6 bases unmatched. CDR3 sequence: CASSPRGQGPNEQFF. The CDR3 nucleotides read TGTGCCAGCTCACCCCGGGGACAGGGACCCAATGAGCAGTTCTTC.

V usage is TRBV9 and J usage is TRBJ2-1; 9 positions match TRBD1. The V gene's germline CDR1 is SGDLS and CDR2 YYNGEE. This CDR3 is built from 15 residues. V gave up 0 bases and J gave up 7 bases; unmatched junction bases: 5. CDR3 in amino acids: CASSVVGTGRNEQFF. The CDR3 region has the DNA TGTGCCAGCAGCGTAGTTGGGACAGGGCGTAATGAGCAGTTCTTC. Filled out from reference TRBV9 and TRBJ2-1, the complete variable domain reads DSGVTQTPKHLITATGQRVTLRCSPRSGDLSVYWYQQSLDQGLQFLIQYYNGEERAKGNILERFSAQQFPDLHSELNLSSLELGDSALYFCASSVVGTGRNEQFFGPGTRLTVL.

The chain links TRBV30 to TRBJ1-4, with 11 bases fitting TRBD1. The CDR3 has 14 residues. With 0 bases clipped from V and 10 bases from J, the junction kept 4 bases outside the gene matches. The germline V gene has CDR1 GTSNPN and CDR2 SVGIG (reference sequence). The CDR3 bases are TGTGCCTGGAGTGTAGGGACAGGGGGGGCAAAACTGTTTTTT. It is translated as CAWSVGTGGAKLFF.

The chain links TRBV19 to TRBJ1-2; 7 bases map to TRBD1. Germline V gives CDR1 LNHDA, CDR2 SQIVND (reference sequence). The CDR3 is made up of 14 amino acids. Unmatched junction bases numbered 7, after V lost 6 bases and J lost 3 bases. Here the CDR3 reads CASRGDRTYYGYTF. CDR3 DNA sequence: TGTGCCAGTAGGGGGGACAGAACCTACTATGGCTACACCTTC.

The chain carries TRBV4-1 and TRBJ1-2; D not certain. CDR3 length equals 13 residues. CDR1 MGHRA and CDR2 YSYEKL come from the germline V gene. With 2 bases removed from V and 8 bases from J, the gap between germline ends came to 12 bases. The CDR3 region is CASSQPNSGGYTF. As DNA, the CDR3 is TGCGCCAGCAGCCAACCTAACAGTGGCGGCTACACCTTC.

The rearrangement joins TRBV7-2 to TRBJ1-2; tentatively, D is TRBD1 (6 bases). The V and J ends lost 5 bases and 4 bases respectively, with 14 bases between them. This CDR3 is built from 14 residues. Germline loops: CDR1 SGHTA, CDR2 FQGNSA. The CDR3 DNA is TGTGCCAGCAGCCCGGCTGGGGGCGGCTATGGCTACACCTTC. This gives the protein CASSPAGGGYGYTF.